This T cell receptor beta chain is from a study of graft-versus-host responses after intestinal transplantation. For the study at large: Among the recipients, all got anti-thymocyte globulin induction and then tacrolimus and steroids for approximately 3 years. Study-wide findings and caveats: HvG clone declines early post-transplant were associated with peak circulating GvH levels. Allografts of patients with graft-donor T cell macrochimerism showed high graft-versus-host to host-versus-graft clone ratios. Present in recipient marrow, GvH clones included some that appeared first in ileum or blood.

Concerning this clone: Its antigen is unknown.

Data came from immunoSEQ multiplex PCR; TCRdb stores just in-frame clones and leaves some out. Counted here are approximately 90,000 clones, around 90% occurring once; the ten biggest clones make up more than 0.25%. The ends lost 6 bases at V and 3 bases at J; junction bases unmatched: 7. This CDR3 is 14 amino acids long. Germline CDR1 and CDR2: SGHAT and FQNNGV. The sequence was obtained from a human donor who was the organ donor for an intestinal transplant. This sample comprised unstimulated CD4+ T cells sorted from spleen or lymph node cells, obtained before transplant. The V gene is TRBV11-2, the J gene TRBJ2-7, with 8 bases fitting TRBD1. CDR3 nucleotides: TGTGCCAGCAGTTCCCGGGACAGGTTCTACGAGCAGTACTTC. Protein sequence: CASSSRDRFYEQYF. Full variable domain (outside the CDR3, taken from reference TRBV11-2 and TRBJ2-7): EAGVAQSPRYKIIEKRQSVAFWCNPISGHATLYWYQQILGQGPKLLIQFQNNGVVDDSQLPKDRFSAERLKGVDSTLKIQPAKLEDSAVYLCASSSRDRFYEQYFGPGTRLTVT.